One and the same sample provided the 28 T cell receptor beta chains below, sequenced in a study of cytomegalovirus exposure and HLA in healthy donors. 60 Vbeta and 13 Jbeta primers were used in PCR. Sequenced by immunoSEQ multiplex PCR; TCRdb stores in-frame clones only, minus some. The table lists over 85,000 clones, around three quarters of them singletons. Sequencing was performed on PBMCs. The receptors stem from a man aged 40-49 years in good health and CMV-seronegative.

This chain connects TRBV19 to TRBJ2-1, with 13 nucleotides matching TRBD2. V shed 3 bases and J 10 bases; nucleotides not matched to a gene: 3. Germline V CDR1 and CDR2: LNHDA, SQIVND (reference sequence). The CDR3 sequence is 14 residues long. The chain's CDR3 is CASSIQTSGREQFF. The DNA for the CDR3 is TGTGCCAGTAGTATTCAGACTAGCGGGAGGGAGCAGTTCTTC.

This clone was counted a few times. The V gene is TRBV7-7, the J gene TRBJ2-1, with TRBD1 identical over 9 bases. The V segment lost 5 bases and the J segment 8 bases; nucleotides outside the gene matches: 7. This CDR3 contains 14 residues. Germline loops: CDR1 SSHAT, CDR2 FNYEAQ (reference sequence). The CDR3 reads CASSTGTGYDEQFF. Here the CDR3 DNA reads TGTGCCAGCAGCACCGGGACAGGGTACGATGAGCAGTTCTTC.

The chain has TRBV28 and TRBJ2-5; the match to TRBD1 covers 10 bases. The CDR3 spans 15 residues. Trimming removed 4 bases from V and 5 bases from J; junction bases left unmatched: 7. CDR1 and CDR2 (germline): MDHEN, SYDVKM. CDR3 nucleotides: TGTGCCAGCAGTTACTGGGACAGGGGTTTGGAGACCCAGTACTTC. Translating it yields CASSYWDRGLETQYF.

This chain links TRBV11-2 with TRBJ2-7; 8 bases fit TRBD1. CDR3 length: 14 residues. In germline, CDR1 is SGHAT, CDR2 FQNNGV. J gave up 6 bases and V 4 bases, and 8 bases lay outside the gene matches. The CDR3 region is CASSSDRATPEQYF. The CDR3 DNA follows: TGTGCCAGCAGCTCGGACAGGGCCACGCCCGAGCAGTACTTC.

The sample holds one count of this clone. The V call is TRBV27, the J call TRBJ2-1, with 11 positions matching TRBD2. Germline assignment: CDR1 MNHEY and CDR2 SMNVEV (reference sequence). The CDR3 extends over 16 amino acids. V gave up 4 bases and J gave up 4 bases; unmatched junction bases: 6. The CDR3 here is CASSSSGGRTYNEQFF. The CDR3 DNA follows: TGTGCCAGCAGTTCTAGCGGGGGGAGAACTTACAATGAGCAGTTCTTC.

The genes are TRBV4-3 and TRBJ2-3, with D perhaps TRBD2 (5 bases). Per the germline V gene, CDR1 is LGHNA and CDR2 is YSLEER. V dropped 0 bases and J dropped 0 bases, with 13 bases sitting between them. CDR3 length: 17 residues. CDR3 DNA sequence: TGCGCCAGCAGCCAAGATCGCGTACGGGGTAGCACAGATACGCAGTATTTT. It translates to CASSQDRVRGSTDTQYF.

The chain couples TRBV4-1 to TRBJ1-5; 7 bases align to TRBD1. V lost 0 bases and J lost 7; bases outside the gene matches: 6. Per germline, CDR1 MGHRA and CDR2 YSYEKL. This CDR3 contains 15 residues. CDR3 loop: CASSQDDRAGQPQHF. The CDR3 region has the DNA TGCGCCAGCAGCCAAGACGACAGGGCTGGCCAGCCCCAGCATTTT.

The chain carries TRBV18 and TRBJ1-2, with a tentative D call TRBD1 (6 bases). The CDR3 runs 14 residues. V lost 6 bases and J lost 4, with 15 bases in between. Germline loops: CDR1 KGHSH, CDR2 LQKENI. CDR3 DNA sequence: TGTGCCAGCTCCCCCTCAGGGGATGGCTATGGCTACACCTTC. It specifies CASSPSGDGYGYTF.

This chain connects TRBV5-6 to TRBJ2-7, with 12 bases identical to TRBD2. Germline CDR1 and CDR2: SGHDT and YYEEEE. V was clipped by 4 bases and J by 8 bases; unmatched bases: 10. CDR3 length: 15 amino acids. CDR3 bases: TGTGCCAGCAGCAAAGGACTAGCGGGGAGTCTCCAGCAGTACTTC. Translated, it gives CASSKGLAGSLQQYF.

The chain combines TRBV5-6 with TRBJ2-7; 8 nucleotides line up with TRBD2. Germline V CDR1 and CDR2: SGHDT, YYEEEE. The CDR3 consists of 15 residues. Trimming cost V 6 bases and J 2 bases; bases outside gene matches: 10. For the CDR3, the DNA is TGTGCCAGCACAAGTAGTCTAGCGGGCCCCTACGAGCAGTACTTC. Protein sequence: CASTSSLAGPYEQYF.

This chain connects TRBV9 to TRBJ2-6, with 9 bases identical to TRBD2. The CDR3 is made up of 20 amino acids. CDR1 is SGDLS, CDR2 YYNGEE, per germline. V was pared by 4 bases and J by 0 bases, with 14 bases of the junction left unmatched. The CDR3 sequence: CASSYRAASGESSGANVLTF. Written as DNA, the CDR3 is TGTGCCAGCAGCTACCGGGCCGCTAGCGGGGAAAGCTCTGGGGCCAACGTCCTGACTTTC.

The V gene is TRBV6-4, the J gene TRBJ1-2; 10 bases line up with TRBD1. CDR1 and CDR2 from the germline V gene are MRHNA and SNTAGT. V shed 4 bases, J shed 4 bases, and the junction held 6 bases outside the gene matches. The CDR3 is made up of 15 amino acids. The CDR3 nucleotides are TGTGCCAGCAGTGGCCGGACAGGGGGAGTCTATGGCTACACCTTC. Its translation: CASSGRTGGVYGYTF.

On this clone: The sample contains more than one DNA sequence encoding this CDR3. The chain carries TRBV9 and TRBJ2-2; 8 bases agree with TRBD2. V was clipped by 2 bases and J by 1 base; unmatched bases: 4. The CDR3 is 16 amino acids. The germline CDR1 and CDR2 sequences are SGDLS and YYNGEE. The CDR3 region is CASSVHSGGNTGELFF. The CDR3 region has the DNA TGTGCCAGCAGCGTTCACAGCGGGGGGAACACCGGGGAGCTGTTTTTT.

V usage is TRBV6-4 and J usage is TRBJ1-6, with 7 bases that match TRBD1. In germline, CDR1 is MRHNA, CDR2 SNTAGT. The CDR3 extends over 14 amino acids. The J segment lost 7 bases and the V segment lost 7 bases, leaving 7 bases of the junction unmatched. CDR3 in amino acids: CASNKTGANSPLHF. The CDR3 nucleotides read TGTGCCAGCAATAAAACAGGGGCCAATTCACCCCTCCACTTT.

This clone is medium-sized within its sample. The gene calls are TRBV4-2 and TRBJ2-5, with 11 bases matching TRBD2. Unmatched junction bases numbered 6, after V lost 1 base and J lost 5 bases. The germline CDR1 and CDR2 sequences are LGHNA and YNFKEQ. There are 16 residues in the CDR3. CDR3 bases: TGTGCCAGCAGCCAAGGCGTAGCGGGGGGGCCCGAGACCCAGTACTTC. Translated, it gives CASSQGVAGGPETQYF.

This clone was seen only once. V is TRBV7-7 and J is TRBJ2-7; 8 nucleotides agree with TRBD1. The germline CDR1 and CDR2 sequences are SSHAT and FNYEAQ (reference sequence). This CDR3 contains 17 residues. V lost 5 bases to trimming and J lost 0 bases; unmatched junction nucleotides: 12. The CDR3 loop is CASSPDRGETSSYEQYF. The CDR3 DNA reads TGTGCCAGCAGCCCAGACAGGGGCGAAACCTCCTCCTACGAGCAGTACTTC.

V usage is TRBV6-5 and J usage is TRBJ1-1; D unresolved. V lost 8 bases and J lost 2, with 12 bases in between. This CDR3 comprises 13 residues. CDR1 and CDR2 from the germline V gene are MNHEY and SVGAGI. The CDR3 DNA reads TGTGCCAGCCGATGGGCAGTTAACACTGAAGCTTTCTTT. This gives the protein CASRWAVNTEAFF.

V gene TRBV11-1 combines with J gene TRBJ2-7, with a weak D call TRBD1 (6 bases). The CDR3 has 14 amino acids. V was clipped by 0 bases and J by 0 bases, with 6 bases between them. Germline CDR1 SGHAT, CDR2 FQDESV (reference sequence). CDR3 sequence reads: CASSLATGSYEQYF. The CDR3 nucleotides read TGTGCCAGCAGCTTAGCGACAGGCTCCTACGAGCAGTACTTC. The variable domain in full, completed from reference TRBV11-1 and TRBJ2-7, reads EAEVAQSPRYKITEKSQAVAFWCDPISGHATLYWYRQILGQGPELLVQFQDESVVDDSQLPKDRFSAERLKGVDSTLKIQPAELGDSAMYLCASSLATGSYEQYFGPGTRLTVT.

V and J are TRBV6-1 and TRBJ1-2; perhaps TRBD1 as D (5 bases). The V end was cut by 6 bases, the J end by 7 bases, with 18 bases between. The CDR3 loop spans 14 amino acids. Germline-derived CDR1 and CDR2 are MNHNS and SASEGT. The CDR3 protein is CASSVLQVVGGYTF. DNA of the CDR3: TGTGCCAGCAGCGTACTACAGGTGGTGGGTGGCTACACCTTC.

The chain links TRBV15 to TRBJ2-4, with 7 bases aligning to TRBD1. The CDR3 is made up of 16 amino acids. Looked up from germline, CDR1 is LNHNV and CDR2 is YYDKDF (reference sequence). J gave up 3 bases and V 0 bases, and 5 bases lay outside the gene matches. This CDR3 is CATSRDKGAGKNIQYF. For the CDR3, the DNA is TGTGCCACCAGCAGAGATAAGGGGGCGGGCAAAAACATTCAGTACTTC.

This CDR3 reads CASSLVVQETQYF. The CDR3 DNA follows: TGTGCCAGCAGCTTGGTCGTGCAAGAGACCCAGTACTTC. The chain is built from TRBV5-6 and TRBJ2-5; D unclear. Germline CDR1 and CDR2: SGHDT and YYEEEE. V gave up 0 bases and J gave up 2 bases, with 5 bases separating them. The CDR3 contains 13 residues.

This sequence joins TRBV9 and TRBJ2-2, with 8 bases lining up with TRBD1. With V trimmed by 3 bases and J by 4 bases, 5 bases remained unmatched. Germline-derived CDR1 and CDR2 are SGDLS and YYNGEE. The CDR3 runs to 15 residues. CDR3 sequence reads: CASSARQGFTGELFF. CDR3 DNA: TGTGCCAGCAGCGCCCGACAGGGGTTCACCGGGGAGCTGTTTTTT.

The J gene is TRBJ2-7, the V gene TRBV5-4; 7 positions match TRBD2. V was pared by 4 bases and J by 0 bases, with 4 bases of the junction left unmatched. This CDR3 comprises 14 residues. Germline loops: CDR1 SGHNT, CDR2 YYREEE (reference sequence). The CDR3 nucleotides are TGTGCCAGCAGCCTGGGCGGGAGCTCCTACGAGCAGTACTTC. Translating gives CASSLGGSSYEQYF.

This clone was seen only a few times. DNA of the CDR3: TGTGCCAGCAGACCCGACAGCAATAACTATGGCTACACCTTC. Its translation is CASRPDSNNYGYTF. This chain uses TRBV6-6 with TRBJ1-2; perhaps TRBD1 as D (5 bases). The CDR3 is 14 amino acids. The germline CDR1 and CDR2 sequences are MNHNY and SVGAGI (reference sequence). Deletions cut 6 bases from V and 1 base from J, with 12 bases between.

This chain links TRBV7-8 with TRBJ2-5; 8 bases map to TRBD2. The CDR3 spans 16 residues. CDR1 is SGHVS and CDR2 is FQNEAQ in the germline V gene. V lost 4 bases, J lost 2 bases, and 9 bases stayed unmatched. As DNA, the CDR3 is TGTGCCAGCAGCTCCCTAGCGGGTGGGATTCAAGAGACCCAGTACTTC. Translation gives CASSSLAGGIQETQYF.

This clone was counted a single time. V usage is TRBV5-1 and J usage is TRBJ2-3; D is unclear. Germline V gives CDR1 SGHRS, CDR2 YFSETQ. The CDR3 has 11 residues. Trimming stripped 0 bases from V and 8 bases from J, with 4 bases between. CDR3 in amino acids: CASSLARTQYF. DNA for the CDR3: TGCGCCAGCAGCTTGGCCCGTACGCAGTATTTT.

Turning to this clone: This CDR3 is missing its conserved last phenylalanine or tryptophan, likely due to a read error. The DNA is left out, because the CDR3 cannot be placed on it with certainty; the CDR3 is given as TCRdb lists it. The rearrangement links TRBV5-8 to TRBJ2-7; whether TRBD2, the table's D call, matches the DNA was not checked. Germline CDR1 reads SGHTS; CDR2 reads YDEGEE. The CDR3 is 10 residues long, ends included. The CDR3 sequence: CASSLLGTSI.

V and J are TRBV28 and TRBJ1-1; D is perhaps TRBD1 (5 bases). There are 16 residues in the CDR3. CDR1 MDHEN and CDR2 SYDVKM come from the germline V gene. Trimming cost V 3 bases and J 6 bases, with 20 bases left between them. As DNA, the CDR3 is TGTGCCAGCAGTTTTAGGGCGAACAGGTTTCAGGCTGAAGCTTTCTTT. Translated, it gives CASSFRANRFQAEAFF.